This T cell receptor beta chain was identified during a study of human T cells and chemical hapten exposure. This clonotype was seen ten or more times. In TCRdb, the RACE reads were re-called with MiXCR into one record per CDR3 protein. Of 30,000 to 40,000 distinct CDR3 sequences in the sample, 9.5% were seen once. V was cut by 3 bases and J by 7 bases, with 7 bases left in between. Per germline, CDR1 SGHRS and CDR2 YFSETQ. This CDR3 spans 11 amino acids. Time point defined: patch test 3, about 24 weeks after DPC sensitization. Treatment described: therapeutic diphenylcyclopropenone sensitization with weekly scalp DPC. Sequencing started from total RNA isolated from unfractionated whole blood. Donors, patients with alopecia ranging from 18 to 70 years old and judged suitable for DPC, provided samples.

The sample here was whole blood, taken in connection with sensitization to the hapten diphenylcyclopropenone (DPC). The TCR was taken from a man aged 50 or older with alopecia areata. Some clones in this sample may be carry-over from other donors' samples. The chain carries TRBV5-1 and TRBJ2-5, with no clear D. The CDR3, as DNA: TGCGCCAGCAGCTCCGAAGGGACCCAGTACTTC. This codes for CASSSEGTQYF.